This T cell receptor (beta chain) stems from a study of CD8+ T cells in alopecia areata. Germline CDR1 and CDR2: SGHTA and FQGNSA. CDR3 length: 15 residues. The V end lost 2 bases, the J end lost 2 bases, and 7 bases lay between the germline ends. Study-level results: The study found that many expanded lesional clones persisted in scalp and blood during tofacitinib.

Treatment reported: oral pan-JAK inhibitor, 5-10 mg twice daily. Separation by sorting yielded CD4+ and CD8+ T cells from PBMCs. With regard to this clone: Its target is unknown.

RNA was isolated and reverse transcribed to cDNA, the sequencing template. The assay was immunoSEQ multiplex PCR, and TCRdb's table has in-frame clones only and misses some. The sample shows 200,000 to 250,000 clones, 35% to 45% of them seen only once. The V gene is TRBV7-2, the J gene TRBJ2-6; D not certain. This clonotype originated in a human donor with alopecia areata. The sample was CD4+ T cells sorted from blood, taken at approximately week 30, from a patient treated with tofacitinib. The CDR3 protein is CASSLRVTGANVLTF. As DNA, the CDR3 is TGTGCCAGCAGCTTACGGGTGACTGGGGCCAACGTCCTGACTTTC.